This TCR beta chain was sequenced for a study of Ad26.COV2.S vaccination and SARS-CoV-2 variants. Study details: Intramuscularly, Ad26.COV2.S was given either once or twice, 56 days apart. Findings of the study overall: After vaccination, reports described spike-specific CD8+ and CD4+ T cell responses as showing substantial breadth.

Here immunoSEQ multiplex PCR was the method, and the copy in TCRdb shows in-frame clones only, minus some. The table shows some 340,000 clones, with approximately 86% occurring only once. Treatment described: roughly 20 received Ad26.COV2.S at low or high dose, single or two shots; about 5 received placebo; per-sample allocation not given. After the first vaccine or placebo injection, samples were drawn on day 63. In regard to this clone: Its antigen is as yet unknown.

Trimming removed 6 bases at V and 2 bases at J, with 16 bases between. This CDR3 has 15 amino acids. Germline V gene lookup returns CDR1 SGHVS and CDR2 FNYEAQ. The chain employs TRBV7-6 and TRBJ1-2; D is possibly TRBD1 (5 bases). The sequence was collected from a person between 18 and 65 years old who received the Ad26.COV2.S COVID-19 vaccine or a placebo. Sequenced here: peripheral blood, sampled in a trial of Ad26.COV2.S vaccine versus placebo. DNA for the CDR3: TGTGCCAGCAGTCCCTCCGGGGGTGAGAACTATGGCTACACCTTC. This codes for CASSPSGGENYGYTF.